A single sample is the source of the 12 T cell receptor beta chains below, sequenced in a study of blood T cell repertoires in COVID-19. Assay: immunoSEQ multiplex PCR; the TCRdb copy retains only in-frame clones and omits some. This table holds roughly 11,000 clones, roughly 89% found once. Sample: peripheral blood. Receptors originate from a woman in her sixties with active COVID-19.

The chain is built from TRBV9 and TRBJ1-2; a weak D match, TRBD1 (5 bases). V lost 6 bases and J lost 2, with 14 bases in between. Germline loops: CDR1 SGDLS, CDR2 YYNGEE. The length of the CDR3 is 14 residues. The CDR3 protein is CASTPGGGNYGYTF. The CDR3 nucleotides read TGTGCCAGCACCCCCGGCGGGGGGAACTATGGCTACACCTTC.

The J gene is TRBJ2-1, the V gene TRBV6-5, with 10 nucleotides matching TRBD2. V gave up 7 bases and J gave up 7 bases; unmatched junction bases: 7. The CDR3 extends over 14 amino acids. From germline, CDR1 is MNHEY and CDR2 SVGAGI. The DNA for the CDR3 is TGTGCCAGCACCCTAGCGGGAGTGGGAAATGAGCAGTTCTTC. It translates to CASTLAGVGNEQFF.

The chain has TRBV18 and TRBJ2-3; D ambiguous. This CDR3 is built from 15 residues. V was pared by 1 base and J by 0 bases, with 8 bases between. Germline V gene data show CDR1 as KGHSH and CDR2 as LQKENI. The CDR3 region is CASSPRGDSTDTQYF. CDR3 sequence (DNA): TGTGCCAGCTCACCACGCGGCGATAGCACAGATACGCAGTATTTT.

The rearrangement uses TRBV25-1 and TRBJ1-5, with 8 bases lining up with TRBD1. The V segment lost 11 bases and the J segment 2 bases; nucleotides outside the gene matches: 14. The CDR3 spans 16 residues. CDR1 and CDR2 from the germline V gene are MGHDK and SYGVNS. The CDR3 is CAWGGQGLTRNQPQHF. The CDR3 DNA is TGTGCCTGGGGCGGACAGGGTTTAACGCGCAATCAGCCCCAGCATTTT.

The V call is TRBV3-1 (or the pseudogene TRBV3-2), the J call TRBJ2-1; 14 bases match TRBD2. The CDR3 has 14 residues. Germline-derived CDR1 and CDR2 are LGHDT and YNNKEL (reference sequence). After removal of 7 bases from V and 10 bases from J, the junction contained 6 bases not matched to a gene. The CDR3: CASISGLAGEEQFF. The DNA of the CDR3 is TGTGCCAGCATCTCGGGACTAGCGGGAGAGGAGCAGTTCTTC.

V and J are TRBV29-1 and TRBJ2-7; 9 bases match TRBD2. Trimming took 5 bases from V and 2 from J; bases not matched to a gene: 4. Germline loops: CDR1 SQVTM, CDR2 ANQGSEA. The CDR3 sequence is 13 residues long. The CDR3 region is CSVLAGDTYEQYF. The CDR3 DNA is TGCAGCGTTTTAGCGGGGGACACCTACGAGCAGTACTTC.

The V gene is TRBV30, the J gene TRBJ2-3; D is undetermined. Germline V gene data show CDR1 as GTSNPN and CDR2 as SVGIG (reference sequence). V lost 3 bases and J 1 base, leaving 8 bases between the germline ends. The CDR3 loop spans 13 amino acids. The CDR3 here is CAWSGWGTDTQYF. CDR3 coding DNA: TGTGCCTGGAGCGGGTGGGGCACAGATACGCAGTATTTT.

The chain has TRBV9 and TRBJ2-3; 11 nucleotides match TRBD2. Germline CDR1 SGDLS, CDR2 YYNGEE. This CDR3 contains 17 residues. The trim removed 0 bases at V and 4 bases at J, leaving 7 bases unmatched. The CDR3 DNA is TGTGCCAGCAGCGTAGGACTAGCGGGGCCCAGGGCAGATACGCAGTATTTT. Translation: CASSVGLAGPRADTQYF.

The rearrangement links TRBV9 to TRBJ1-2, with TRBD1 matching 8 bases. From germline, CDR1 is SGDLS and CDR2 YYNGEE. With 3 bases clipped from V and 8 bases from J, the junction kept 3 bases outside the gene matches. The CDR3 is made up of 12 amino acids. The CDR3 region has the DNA TGTGCCAGCAGCGAAGGACAGGGAGGCTACACCTTC. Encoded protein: CASSEGQGGYTF.

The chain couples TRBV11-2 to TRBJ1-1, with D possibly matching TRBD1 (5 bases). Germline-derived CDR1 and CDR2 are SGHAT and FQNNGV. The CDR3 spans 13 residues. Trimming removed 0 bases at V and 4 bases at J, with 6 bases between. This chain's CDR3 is CASSLDRATEAFF. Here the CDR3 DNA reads TGTGCCAGCAGCTTAGACAGGGCCACTGAAGCTTTCTTT. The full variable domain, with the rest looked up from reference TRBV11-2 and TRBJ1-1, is EAGVAQSPRYKIIEKRQSVAFWCNPISGHATLYWYQQILGQGPKLLIQFQNNGVVDDSQLPKDRFSAERLKGVDSTLKIQPAKLEDSAVYLCASSLDRATEAFFGQGTRLTVV.

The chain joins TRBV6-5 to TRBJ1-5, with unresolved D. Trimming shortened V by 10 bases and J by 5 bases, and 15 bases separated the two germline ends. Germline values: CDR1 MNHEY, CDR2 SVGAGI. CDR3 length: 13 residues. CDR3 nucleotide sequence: TGTGCCACCCGAGCTGGGAGGGATCAGCCCCAGCATTTT. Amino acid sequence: CATRAGRDQPQHF.

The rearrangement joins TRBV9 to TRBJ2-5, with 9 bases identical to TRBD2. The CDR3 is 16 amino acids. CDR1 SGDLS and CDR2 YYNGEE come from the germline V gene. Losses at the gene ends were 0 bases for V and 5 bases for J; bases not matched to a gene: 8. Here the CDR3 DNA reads TGTGCCAGCAGCGTAGCGGCTAGCGGGGCCCGGGAGACCCAGTACTTC. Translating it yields CASSVAASGARETQYF.